This T cell receptor (beta chain) comes out of a study of T cell changes during pregnancy in multiple sclerosis. The J segment lost 6 bases and the V segment lost 5 bases, leaving 8 bases of the junction unmatched. CDR1 SGHNT and CDR2 YENEEA come from the germline V gene. The CDR3 has 15 amino acids. TCRdb keeps only in-frame clones here, not all; method: immunoSEQ multiplex PCR. The sample has approximately 64,000 clones; 92% are singletons. Sample: peripheral blood, taken in the first trimester of pregnancy. The rearrangement joins TRBV11-3 to TRBJ2-7, with TRBD2 identical over 12 bases. The TCR sequence derives from a female donor with multiple sclerosis, enrolled in a pregnancy study. Here the CDR3 reads CASSVTSGSYGEQYF. CDR3 coding DNA: TGTGCCAGCAGCGTGACTAGCGGGAGTTACGGCGAGCAGTACTTC.